The 9 T cell receptor beta chains below all came from one sample that was sequenced in a study of blood T cells in healthy people across ages. A second PCR of 7 to 11 cycles used a sample-barcoded 5' primer and a J-beta primer mix. TCRdb re-derived calls from the 5' RACE reads in MiXCR, one entry per CDR3 protein. The sample has around 1.5 million distinct CDR3 sequences; around 39% are singletons. Sequencing used blood. The source of these receptors is a woman aged 18-30 years in good health.

The J gene is TRBJ2-3, the V gene TRBV5-4; unclear D gene. Germline V CDR1 and CDR2: SGHNT, YYREEE (reference sequence). Trimming cost V 0 bases and J 4 bases, with 6 bases left between them. The CDR3 covers 13 residues. CDR3 sequence: CASSLEASDTQYF. In DNA, the CDR3 is TGTGCCAGCAGCTTGGAAGCATCAGATACGCAGTATTTT.

The chain employs TRBV28 and TRBJ1-2; a weak D match, TRBD1 (6 bases). The CDR3 covers 13 residues. Germline-derived CDR1 and CDR2 are MDHEN and SYDVKM. The V end was cut by 5 bases, the J end by 7 bases, with 14 bases between. The chain's CDR3 is CASSLGQFGGYTF. The CDR3 region has the DNA TGTGCCAGCAGTCTTGGACAGTTCGGTGGCTACACCTTC.

As concerns this clonotype: A read error may be the cause here, since a much bigger clone is one base away. V gene TRBV4-1 combines with J gene TRBJ2-1; no clear D gene. The CDR3 has 12 amino acids. Germline V gives CDR1 MGHRA, CDR2 YSYEKL. DNA for the CDR3: TGCGCCAGCGGCCAAGTTGGGCGTGAGCAGTTCTTC. Its translation: CASGQVGREQFF.

The table lists this clonotype with a few counts. This rearrangement joins TRBV7-9 to TRBJ2-7; the match to TRBD2 covers 11 bases. There are 16 residues in the CDR3. J lost 2 bases, V lost 5 bases, and 8 bases had no gene match. Germline values: CDR1 SEHNR, CDR2 FQNEAQ (reference sequence). Here the CDR3 reads CASSVTLAGATYEQYF. DNA for the CDR3: TGTGCCAGCAGCGTAACACTAGCGGGGGCCACCTACGAGCAGTACTTC.

There are a few counts of this clonotype. The chain uses TRBV7-6 and TRBJ2-3; D possibly corresponds to TRBD2 (6 bases). The CDR3 loop spans 14 amino acids. V shed 1 base and J shed 8 bases, with 13 bases lying between them. Germline lookup yields CDR1 SGHVS and CDR2 FNYEAQ. The CDR3 DNA reads as TGTGCCAGCAGCTTAGGTGGTGGAGGGCGTACGCAGTATTTT. This codes for CASSLGGGGRTQYF. The full variable domain, in which reference TRBV7-6 and TRBJ2-3 provide the parts outside the CDR3, is GAGVSQSPRYKVTKRGQDVALRCDPISGHVSLYWYRQALGQGPEFLTYFNYEAQQDKSGLPNDRFSAERPEGSISTLTIQRTEQRDSAMYRCASSLGGGGRTQYFGPGTRLTVL.

The chain couples TRBV7-2 to TRBJ2-3, with 8 positions matching TRBD1. V dropped 5 bases and J dropped 4; count of bases not matched to a gene: 11. In germline, CDR1 is SGHTA, CDR2 FQGNSA. This CDR3 has 16 amino acids. The CDR3 DNA follows: TGTGCCAGCAGCCGACAACCGGACAGGGTTGCAGATACGCAGTATTTT. Protein sequence: CASSRQPDRVADTQYF.

This clonotype appeared a few times. V gene TRBV20-1 combines with J gene TRBJ2-3; the match to TRBD1 covers 7 bases. The CDR3 is 14 amino acids. CDR1 is DFQATT, CDR2 SNEGSKA, per germline (reference sequence). Trimming took 7 bases from V and 5 from J; bases not matched to a gene: 12. In DNA form, the CDR3 reads TGCAGTGTTATACAGGGGCTGACTGGAGATACGCAGTATTTT. Its translation is CSVIQGLTGDTQYF.

The chain joins TRBV10-3 to TRBJ2-3, with D tentatively TRBD2 (5 bases). The V and J ends lost 4 bases and 4 bases respectively, with 15 bases between them. Germline-derived CDR1 and CDR2 are ENHRY and SYGVKD. The CDR3 consists of 15 residues. CDR3 bases: TGTGCCATCAGTGGGCCTGAGGTCGGGGCAGATACGCAGTATTTT. Its translation: CAISGPEVGADTQYF.

CDR3 in amino acids: CASSPQTGDSYNEQYF. The CDR3, as DNA: TGTGCCAGCAGCCCCCAGACAGGGGACTCCTACAATGAGCAGTACTTC. V and J are TRBV4-2 and TRBJ2-5; the match to TRBD1 covers 8 bases. This CDR3 is built from 16 residues. V dropped 4 bases and J dropped 11; count of bases not matched to a gene: 18. In germline, CDR1 is LGHNA, CDR2 YNFKEQ.